This TCR beta chain was obtained from a study of blood T cell repertoires in COVID-19. Study information: Collection of acute and convalescent COVID-19 samples took place in the United States, Italy and Spain. The cDNA or gDNA used as material had been derived from T cells, B-cell-depleted T cells, or PBMCs.

As originally analysed: Counts of nucleated cells, estimated from reference gene primer amplification, were obtained. Profiling relied on immunoSEQ multiplex PCR, and the TCRdb table lists in-frame clones only, not all of them. That table is the source of V, J and clone size, and D and trimming were worked out from the DNA. Among about 170,000 clones listed, 70% to 90% were seen once. The CDR3 consists of 14 residues. The V gene lost 1 base and the J gene lost 4 bases, with 7 bases spanning the gap. Germline V CDR1 and CDR2: MRHNA, SNTAGT. The chain employs TRBV6-4 and TRBJ2-2, with D possibly TRBD1 on 5 matching bases. The receptor's source is a woman aged 80 or over in a cohort sampled during active or convalescent COVID-19. Sequencing input: peripheral blood. CDR3 in amino acids: CASSDWQGTGELFF. Written as DNA, the CDR3 is TGTGCCAGCAGTGACTGGCAGGGCACCGGGGAGCTGTTTTTT.